Presented here are 19 T cell receptor beta chains from one specimen sequenced in a study of shared clonotypes between healthy human individuals (dated by TCRdb to the early 2020s). The library was produced with the immunoSEQ multiplex PCR assay. The source is immuneACCESS, and TCRdb retained only in-frame sequences with V and J called. Part of the clones is not carried over; for the studies checked, unresolved V genes explain less than half of this, and the remainder is unexplained. The sample includes about 2 million clones, with approximately 94% observed a single time. Of the sample, 1.1% is held by the ten largest clones. CD8 naive samples were CD45RO-negative cells positively selected for CCR7, giving a CD45RA+CCR7+ population that excluded TemRA cells. The sample comprised naive CD8+ T cells sorted from blood. The cell subset or site label of this sample denotes: CD45RA+CCR7+. These receptors all stem from a man aged 18 to 30 in good health.

A single count supports this clone. The chain couples TRBV30 to TRBJ2-5, with D hard to call. The CDR3 covers 14 residues. The germline CDR1 and CDR2 sequences are GTSNPN and SVGIG (reference sequence). V was cut by 0 bases and J by 0 bases, with 8 bases left in between. The CDR3 DNA reads as TGTGCCTGGAGTGTTTCGAGTTACCAAGAGACCCAGTACTTC. It translates to CAWSVSSYQETQYF.

V gene TRBV27 combines with J gene TRBJ1-1, with 8 bases fitting TRBD1. The junction had 5 bases not matched to a gene; V was cut back by 3 bases and J by 8 bases. CDR1 and CDR2 from the germline V gene are MNHEY and SMNVEV (reference sequence). This CDR3 has 13 residues. The CDR3, as DNA: TGTGCCAGCAGTTTTCGGAACAGGGGGGAAGCTTTCTTT. It is translated as CASSFRNRGEAFF.

The CDR3 spells CASSPSRLEGTQYF. CDR3 DNA sequence: TGTGCCAGCAGCCCGAGTAGACTAGAGGGGACCCAGTACTTC. The genes are TRBV11-2 and TRBJ2-5; possibly TRBD2 for D (6 bases). From germline, CDR1 is SGHAT and CDR2 FQNNGV. Trimming cost V 5 bases and J 7 bases, with 17 bases left between them. CDR3 length equals 14 residues.

The genes are TRBV19 and TRBJ2-2; 8 bases map to TRBD1. The V and J ends lost 5 bases and 6 bases, in that order; junction bases with no gene match: 5. The CDR3 is 14 residues long. From germline, CDR1 is LNHDA and CDR2 SQIVND (reference sequence). The CDR3 DNA reads TGTGCCAGTAGTCTGGGACAGGCTTCCGGGGAGCTGTTTTTT. Residues: CASSLGQASGELFF.

V is TRBV4-2 and J is TRBJ1-2; 10 bases map to TRBD1. The V segment lost 0 bases and the J segment 4 bases; nucleotides outside the gene matches: 11. This CDR3 contains 18 residues. Germline CDR1 LGHNA, CDR2 YNFKEQ. CDR3 sequence reads: CASSQDPPSGDRGYGYTF. The CDR3 DNA reads as TGTGCCAGCAGCCAAGATCCACCTTCTGGGGACAGGGGCTATGGCTACACCTTC.

The genes are TRBV7-2 and TRBJ2-1; TRBD2 matches 9 bases. CDR3 length: 15 amino acids. Germline assignment: CDR1 SGHTA and CDR2 FQGNSA. The trim removed 4 bases at V and 3 bases at J, leaving 4 bases unmatched. The CDR3 is CASSSKAGGYNEQFF. The CDR3 coding sequence is TGTGCCAGCAGCTCAAAAGCGGGGGGCTACAATGAGCAGTTCTTC.

The V call is TRBV11-2, the J call TRBJ1-2; D is undetermined. Germline V gene sequence: CDR1 SGHAT, CDR2 FQNNGV. Deletions cut 2 bases from V and 8 bases from J, with 6 bases between. This CDR3 contains 11 residues. The CDR3 coding sequence is TGTGCCAGCAGCTTAATCCAGGGCTACACCTTC. Encoded protein: CASSLIQGYTF.

The V gene is TRBV4-1, the J gene TRBJ2-7, with TRBD1 identical over 9 bases. The germline gives CDR1 MGHRA, CDR2 YSYEKL. CDR3 length: 16 residues. With 4 bases clipped from V and 4 bases from J, the junction kept 11 bases outside the gene matches. The CDR3 DNA reads TGCGCCAGCAGCCCTATCCCACAGGGGGCACAATACGAGCAGTACTTC. Protein: CASSPIPQGAQYEQYF.

V is TRBV11-2 and J is TRBJ1-6; no clear D. Per the germline V gene, CDR1 is SGHAT and CDR2 is FQNNGV. The CDR3 sequence is 19 residues long. Trimming pared 5 bases from V and 0 bases from J, leaving 20 bases between. CDR3 loop: CASSLLGTFVHSYNSPLHF. Written as DNA, the CDR3 is TGTGCCAGCAGCCTCCTTGGAACCTTCGTTCACTCCTATAATTCACCCCTCCACTTT.

This rearrangement joins TRBV4-1 to TRBJ2-5; the D is unclear. The germline CDR1 and CDR2 sequences are MGHRA and YSYEKL. Trimming stripped 3 bases from V and 2 bases from J, with 19 bases between. The CDR3 length is 17 residues. The chain's CDR3 is CASSHLTDALIQETQYF. As DNA, the CDR3 is TGCGCCAGCAGCCACTTAACCGACGCCTTGATACAAGAGACCCAGTACTTC.

The chain recombines TRBV4-1 with TRBJ1-1; 8 positions match TRBD1. From germline, CDR1 is MGHRA and CDR2 YSYEKL. The CDR3 sequence is 14 residues long. Losses at the gene ends were 5 bases for V and 5 bases for J; bases not matched to a gene: 7. The CDR3 sequence: CASSETGVGTEAFF. CDR3 nucleotide sequence: TGCGCCAGCAGCGAGACAGGGGTGGGTACTGAAGCTTTCTTT.

A remark on this clone: This likely reflects a read error, since a far larger clone is one base away. Other DNA sequences of this sample code for an identical CDR3. J is TRBJ1-2 and V is TRBV5-6; TRBD1 matches at 7 bases. V gave up 3 bases and J gave up 5 bases; unmatched junction bases: 4. The CDR3 loop spans 13 amino acids. Germline CDR1 reads SGHDT; CDR2 reads YYEEEE. The CDR3 here is CASSSGQIYGYTF. The CDR3 nucleotides read TGTGCCAGCAGCTCGGGACAGATTTATGGCTACACCTTC.

The rearrangement uses TRBV30 and TRBJ2-7; TRBD1 matches at 7 bases. V gave up 3 bases and J gave up 2 bases; unmatched junction bases: 4. The CDR3 is 13 residues long. Germline lookup yields CDR1 GTSNPN and CDR2 SVGIG (reference sequence). DNA of the CDR3: TGTGCCTGGAGCCCGGACAGGACCTACGAGCAGTACTTC. Translating gives CAWSPDRTYEQYF. Complete variable domain (other parts from reference TRBV30 and TRBJ2-7): SQTIHQWPATLVQPVGSPLSLECTVEGTSNPNLYWYRQAAGRGLQLLFYSVGIGQISSEVPQNLSASRPQDRQFILSSKKLLLSDSGFYLCAWSPDRTYEQYFGPGTRLTVT.

V gene TRBV2 combines with J gene TRBJ1-2; D is uncertain. This CDR3 contains 15 residues. CDR1 is SNHLY and CDR2 is FYNNEI in the germline V gene. V lost 1 base and J 1 base, leaving 10 bases between the germline ends. As DNA, the CDR3 is TGTGCCAGCAGTGAAGAAAACAGTTTTAACTATGGCTACACCTTC. It is translated as CASSEENSFNYGYTF.

The chain couples TRBV9 to TRBJ1-4, with a possible D match to TRBD1 (5 bases). The V and J ends lost 4 bases and 6 bases respectively, with 13 bases between them. Per the germline V gene, CDR1 is SGDLS and CDR2 is YYNGEE. The CDR3 loop spans 14 amino acids. The CDR3: CASSLQGADEKLFF. DNA of the CDR3: TGTGCCAGCAGCCTCCAAGGGGCGGATGAAAAACTGTTTTTT. The whole variable domain, remainder taken from reference TRBV9 and TRBJ1-4, is DSGVTQTPKHLITATGQRVTLRCSPRSGDLSVYWYQQSLDQGLQFLIQYYNGEERAKGNILERFSAQQFPDLHSELNLSSLELGDSALYFCASSLQGADEKLFFGSGTQLSVL.

The chain is built from TRBV18 and TRBJ2-1; 8 nucleotides align to TRBD2. This CDR3 is 16 amino acids long. Germline assignment: CDR1 KGHSH and CDR2 LQKENI. J lost 4 bases, V lost 2 bases, and 7 bases had no gene match. The CDR3 DNA follows: TGTGCCAGCTCACCATCGGAGACTAGCGAGTACAATGAGCAGTTCTTC. This gives the protein CASSPSETSEYNEQFF.

The chain employs TRBV7-9 and TRBJ1-2, with D possibly TRBD1 on 6 matching bases. CDR3 length: 16 amino acids. Germline CDR1 and CDR2: SEHNR and FQNEAQ (reference sequence). The germline V and J ends were trimmed by 5 bases and 1 base, with 17 bases remaining between them. The CDR3 region is CASSPLEGHLNYGYTF. The CDR3 DNA sequence: TGTGCCAGCAGCCCCCTGGAGGGACACCTTAACTATGGCTACACCTTC. Variable domain in full (rest from reference TRBV7-9 and TRBJ1-2): DTGVSQNPRHKITKRGQNVTFRCDPISEHNRLYWYRQTLGQGPEFLTYFQNEAQLEKSRLLSDRFSAERPKGSFSTLEIQRTEQGDSAMYLCASSPLEGHLNYGYTFGSGTRLTVV.

This chain joins TRBV4-3 and TRBJ2-7, with unresolved D. The germline CDR1 and CDR2 sequences are LGHNA and YSLEER. V dropped 0 bases and J dropped 0 bases, with 9 bases sitting between them. The CDR3 consists of 15 residues. CDR3 region: CASSQDSGLSYEQYF. CDR3 nucleotide sequence: TGCGCCAGCAGCCAAGATTCCGGCCTCTCCTACGAGCAGTACTTC.

DNA for the CDR3: TGTGCCAGCAGTCGGTGGGGAGACTCTAGCACAGATACGCAGTATTTT. As protein: CASSRWGDSSTDTQYF. The gene calls are TRBV2 and TRBJ2-3, with D maybe TRBD2 (5 bases). The CDR3 contains 16 residues. Trimming took off 5 bases at V and 0 bases at J, with 15 bases between the two ends. Germline assignment: CDR1 SNHLY and CDR2 FYNNEI.